This T cell receptor beta chain was obtained from a study of technical replicates of blood from a few donors. Trimming took off 4 bases at V and 0 bases at J, with 8 bases between the two ends. This CDR3 is built from 15 residues. Germline V gene data show CDR1 as SGHRS and CDR2 as YFSETQ. Using immunoSEQ multiplex PCR, the repertoire was profiled, and TCRdb retains in-frame clones only, with some absent. The top ten hold 5% to 6% of the sample, which has around 60,000 clones, approximately 86% seen once. The receptor comes from a human donor in good health. Some clones in this sample may be carry-over from other donors' samples. The sample was PBMCs. The gene calls are TRBV5-1 and TRBJ2-6; D is uncertain. CDR3 residues: CASSVPLSGANVLTF. In nucleotides, the CDR3 is TGCGCCAGCAGCGTCCCCCTCTCTGGGGCCAACGTCCTGACTTTC.